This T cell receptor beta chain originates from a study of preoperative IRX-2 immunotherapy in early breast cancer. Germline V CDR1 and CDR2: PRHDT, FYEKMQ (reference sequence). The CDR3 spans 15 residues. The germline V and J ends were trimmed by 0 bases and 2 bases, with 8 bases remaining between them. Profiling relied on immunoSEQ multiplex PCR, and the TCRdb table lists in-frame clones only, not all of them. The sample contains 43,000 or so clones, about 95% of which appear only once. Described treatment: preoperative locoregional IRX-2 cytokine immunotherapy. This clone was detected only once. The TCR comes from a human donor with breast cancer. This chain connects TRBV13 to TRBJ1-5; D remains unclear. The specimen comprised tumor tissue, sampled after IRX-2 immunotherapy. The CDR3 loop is CASSLGLGGNQPQHF. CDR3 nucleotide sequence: TGTGCCAGCAGCTTAGGCTTGGGAGGCAATCAGCCCCAGCATTTT.